This TCR beta chain came from a study of cytomegalovirus exposure and HLA in healthy donors. The study's findings and limits: In an earlier analysis, in around 590 donors, most V segments appeared productive either ~87% or ~30% of the time.

The PCR had 60 Vbeta and 13 Jbeta primers. Profiled with immunoSEQ multiplex PCR; TCRdb holds only in-frame clones, not every one. The sample lists some 150,000 clones, around 79% occurring once. Comment on this clone: Antigen unknown.

CDR1 is SEHNR, CDR2 FQNEAQ, per germline (reference sequence). Between the trimmed V and J ends, which lost 3 bases and 2 bases, there was a span of 7 bases. The CDR3 is 14 residues long. The specimen sequenced was PBMCs. The chain joins TRBV7-9 to TRBJ1-4, with D perhaps TRBD1 (5 bases). The clonotype was recovered from a male donor in good health and CMV-seronegative. The CDR3 coding sequence is TGTGCCAGCAGCTTTGGGGGGACTAATGAAAAACTGTTTTTT. It encodes CASSFGGTNEKLFF. Complete variable domain (other parts from reference TRBV7-9 and TRBJ1-4): DTGVSQNPRHKITKRGQNVTFRCDPISEHNRLYWYRQTLGQGPEFLTYFQNEAQLEKSRLLSDRFSAERPKGSFSTLEIQRTEQGDSAMYLCASSFGGTNEKLFFGSGTQLSVL.